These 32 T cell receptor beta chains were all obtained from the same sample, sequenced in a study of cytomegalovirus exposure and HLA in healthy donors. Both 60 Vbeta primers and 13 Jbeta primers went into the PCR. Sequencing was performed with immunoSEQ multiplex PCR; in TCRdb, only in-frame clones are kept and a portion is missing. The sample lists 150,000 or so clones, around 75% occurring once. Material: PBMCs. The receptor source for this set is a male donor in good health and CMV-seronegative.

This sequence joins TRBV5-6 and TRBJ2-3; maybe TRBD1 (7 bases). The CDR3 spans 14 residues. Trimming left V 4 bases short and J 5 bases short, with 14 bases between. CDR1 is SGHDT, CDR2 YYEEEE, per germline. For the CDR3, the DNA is TGTGCCAGCAGCCCGAGACAGGGAGGAGATACGCAGTATTTT. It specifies CASSPRQGGDTQYF.

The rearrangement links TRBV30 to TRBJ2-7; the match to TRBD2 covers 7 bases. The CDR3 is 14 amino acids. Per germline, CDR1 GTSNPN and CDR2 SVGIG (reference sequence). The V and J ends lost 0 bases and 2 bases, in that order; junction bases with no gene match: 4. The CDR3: CAWSVTGGTYEQYF. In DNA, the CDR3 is TGTGCCTGGAGTGTAACGGGAGGAACCTACGAGCAGTACTTC. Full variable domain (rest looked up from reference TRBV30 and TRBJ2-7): SQTIHQWPATLVQPVGSPLSLECTVEGTSNPNLYWYRQAAGRGLQLLFYSVGIGQISSEVPQNLSASRPQDRQFILSSKKLLLSDSGFYLCAWSVTGGTYEQYFGPGTRLTVT.

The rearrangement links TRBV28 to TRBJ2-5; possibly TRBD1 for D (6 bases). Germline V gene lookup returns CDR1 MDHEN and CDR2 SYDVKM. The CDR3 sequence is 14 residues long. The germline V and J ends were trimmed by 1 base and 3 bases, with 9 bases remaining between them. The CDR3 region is CASSLSDRKETQYF. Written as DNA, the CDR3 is TGTGCCAGCAGTTTATCTGACAGGAAAGAGACCCAGTACTTC.

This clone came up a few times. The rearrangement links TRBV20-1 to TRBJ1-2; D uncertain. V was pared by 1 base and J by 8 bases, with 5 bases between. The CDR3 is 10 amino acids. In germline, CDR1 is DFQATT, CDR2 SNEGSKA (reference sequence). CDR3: CSARGLGYTF. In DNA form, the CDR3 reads TGCAGTGCTAGAGGTCTCGGCTACACCTTC.

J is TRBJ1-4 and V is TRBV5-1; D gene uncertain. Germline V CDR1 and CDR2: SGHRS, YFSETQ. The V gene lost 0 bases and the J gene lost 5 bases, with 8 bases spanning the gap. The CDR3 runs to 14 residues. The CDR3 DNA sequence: TGCGCCAGCAGCTTGGGAGGCGCGAATGAAAAACTGTTTTTT. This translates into CASSLGGANEKLFF.

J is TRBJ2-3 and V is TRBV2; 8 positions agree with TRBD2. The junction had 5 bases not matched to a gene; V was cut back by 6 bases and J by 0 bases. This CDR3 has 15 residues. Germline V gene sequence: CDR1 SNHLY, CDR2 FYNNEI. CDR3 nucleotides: TGTGCCAGCAGCAGAGCGGGGGTTAGCACAGATACGCAGTATTTT. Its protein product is CASSRAGVSTDTQYF. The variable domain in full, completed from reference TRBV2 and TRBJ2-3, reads EPEVTQTPSHQVTQMGQEVILRCVPISNHLYFYWYRQILGQKVEFLVSFYNNEISEKSEIFDDQFSVERPDGSNFTLKIRSTKLEDSAMYFCASSRAGVSTDTQYFGPGTRLTVL.

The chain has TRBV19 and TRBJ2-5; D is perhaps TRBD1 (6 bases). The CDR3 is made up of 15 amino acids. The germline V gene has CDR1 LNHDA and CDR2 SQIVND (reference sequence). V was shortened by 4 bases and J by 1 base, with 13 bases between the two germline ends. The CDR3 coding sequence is TGTGCCAGTAGTACAGACCGGGACATCCAAGAGACCCAGTACTTC. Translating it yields CASSTDRDIQETQYF.

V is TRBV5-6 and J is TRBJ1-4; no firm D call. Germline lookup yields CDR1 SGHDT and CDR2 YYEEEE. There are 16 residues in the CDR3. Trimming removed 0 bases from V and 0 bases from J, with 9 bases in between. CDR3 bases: TGTGCCAGCAGCTTGGTTACACCTGCAACTAATGAAAAACTGTTTTTT. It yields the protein CASSLVTPATNEKLFF.

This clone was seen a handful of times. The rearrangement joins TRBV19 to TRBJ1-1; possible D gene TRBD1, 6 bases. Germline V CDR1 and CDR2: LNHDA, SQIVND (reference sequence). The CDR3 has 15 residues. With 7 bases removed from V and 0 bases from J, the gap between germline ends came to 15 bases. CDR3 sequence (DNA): TGTGCCAGTACGGCCCCCGCAGGGGTGAACACTGAAGCTTTCTTT. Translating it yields CASTAPAGVNTEAFF.

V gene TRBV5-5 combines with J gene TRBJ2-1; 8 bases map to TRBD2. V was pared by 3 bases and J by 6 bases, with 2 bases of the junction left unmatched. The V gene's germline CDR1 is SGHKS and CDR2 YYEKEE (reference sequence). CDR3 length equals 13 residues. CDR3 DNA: TGTGCCAGCAGCTATAGCGGGACCAATGAGCAGTTCTTC. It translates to CASSYSGTNEQFF.

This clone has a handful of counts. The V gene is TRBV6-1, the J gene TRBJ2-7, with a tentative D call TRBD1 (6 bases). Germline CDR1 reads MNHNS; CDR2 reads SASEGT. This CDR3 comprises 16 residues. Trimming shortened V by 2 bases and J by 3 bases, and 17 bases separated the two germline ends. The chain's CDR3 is CASSERAGVEGYEQYF. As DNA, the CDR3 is TGTGCCAGCAGTGAACGGGCAGGGGTCGAAGGCTACGAGCAGTACTTC.

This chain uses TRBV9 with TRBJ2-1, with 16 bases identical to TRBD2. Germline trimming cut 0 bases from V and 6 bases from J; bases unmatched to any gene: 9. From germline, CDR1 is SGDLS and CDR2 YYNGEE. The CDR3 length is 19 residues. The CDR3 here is CASSVDGTSGGATGNEQFF. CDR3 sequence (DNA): TGTGCCAGCAGCGTAGACGGGACTAGCGGGGGGGCCACGGGCAATGAGCAGTTCTTC.

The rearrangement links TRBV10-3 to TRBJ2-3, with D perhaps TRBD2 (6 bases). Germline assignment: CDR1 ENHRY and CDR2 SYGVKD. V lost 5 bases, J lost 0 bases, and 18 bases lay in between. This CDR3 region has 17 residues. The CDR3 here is CAISPAAVGLSTDTQYF. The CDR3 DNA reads TGTGCCATCAGTCCCGCGGCAGTGGGACTGAGCACAGATACGCAGTATTTT.

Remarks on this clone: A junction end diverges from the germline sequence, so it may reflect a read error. The CDR3, as DNA: TGTTCCAGCAGCCGAGGGTCCTACGAGCAGTACTTC. Its translation is CSSSRGSYEQYF. V is TRBV7-9 and J is TRBJ2-7; a weak D match, TRBD2 (5 bases). Per the germline V gene, CDR1 is SEHNR and CDR2 is FQNEAQ (reference sequence). The CDR3 is 12 amino acids.

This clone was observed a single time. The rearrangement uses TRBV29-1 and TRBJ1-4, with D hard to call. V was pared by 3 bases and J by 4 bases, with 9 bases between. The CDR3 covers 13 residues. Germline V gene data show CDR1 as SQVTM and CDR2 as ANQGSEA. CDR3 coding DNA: TGCAGCGTTGACGGGGTGGATAATGAAAAACTGTTTTTT. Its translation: CSVDGVDNEKLFF.

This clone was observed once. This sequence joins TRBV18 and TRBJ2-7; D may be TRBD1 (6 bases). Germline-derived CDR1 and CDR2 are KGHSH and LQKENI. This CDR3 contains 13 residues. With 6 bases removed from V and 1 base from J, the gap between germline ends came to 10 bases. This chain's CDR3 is CASSSTGSYEQYF. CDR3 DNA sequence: TGTGCCAGCTCTTCTACAGGGTCCTACGAGCAGTACTTC.

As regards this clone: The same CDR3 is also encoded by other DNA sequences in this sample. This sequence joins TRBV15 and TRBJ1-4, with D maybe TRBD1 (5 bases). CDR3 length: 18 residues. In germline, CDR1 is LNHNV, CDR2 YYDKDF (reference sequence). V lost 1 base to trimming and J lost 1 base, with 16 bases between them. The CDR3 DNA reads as TGTGCCACCAGCAGAGGAGGGACTCGTTTTCTAACTAATGAAAAACTGTTTTTT. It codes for CATSRGGTRFLTNEKLFF.

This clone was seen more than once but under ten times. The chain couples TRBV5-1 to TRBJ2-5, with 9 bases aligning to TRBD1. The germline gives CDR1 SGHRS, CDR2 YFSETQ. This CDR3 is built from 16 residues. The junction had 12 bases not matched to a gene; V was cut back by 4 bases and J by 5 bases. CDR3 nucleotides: TGCGCCAGCAGCGCGGGACAGGGCCTTCGATCGGAGACCCAGTACTTC. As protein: CASSAGQGLRSETQYF.

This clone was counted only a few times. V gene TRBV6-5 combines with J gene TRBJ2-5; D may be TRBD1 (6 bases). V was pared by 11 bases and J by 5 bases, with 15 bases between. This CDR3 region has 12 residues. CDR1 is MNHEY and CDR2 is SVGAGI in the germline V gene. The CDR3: CAVTSRGETQYF. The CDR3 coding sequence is TGTGCCGTAACCTCTAGGGGGGAGACCCAGTACTTC.

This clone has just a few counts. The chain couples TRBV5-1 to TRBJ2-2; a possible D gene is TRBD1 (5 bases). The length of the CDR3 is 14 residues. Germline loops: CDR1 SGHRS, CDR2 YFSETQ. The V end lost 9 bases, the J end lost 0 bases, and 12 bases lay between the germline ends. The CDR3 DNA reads TGCGCCACCAGGACAAGCTCGAACACCGGGGAGCTGTTTTTT. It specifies CATRTSSNTGELFF. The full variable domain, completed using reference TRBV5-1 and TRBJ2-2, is KAGVTQTPRYLIKTRGQQVTLSCSPISGHRSVSWYQQTPGQGLQFLFEYFSETQRNKGNFPGRFSGRQFSNSRSEMNVSTLELGDSALYLCATRTSSNTGELFFGEGSRLTVL.

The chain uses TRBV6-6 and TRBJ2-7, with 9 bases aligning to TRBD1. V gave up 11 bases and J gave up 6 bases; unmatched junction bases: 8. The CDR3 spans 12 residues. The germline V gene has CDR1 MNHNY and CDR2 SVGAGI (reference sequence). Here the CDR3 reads CALGTGTLEQYF. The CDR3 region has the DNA TGTGCCCTCGGGACAGGGACCCTCGAGCAGTACTTC.

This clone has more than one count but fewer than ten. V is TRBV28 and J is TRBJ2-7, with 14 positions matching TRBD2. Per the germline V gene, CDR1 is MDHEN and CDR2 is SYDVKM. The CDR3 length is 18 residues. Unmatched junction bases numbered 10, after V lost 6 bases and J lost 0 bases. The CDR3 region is CASRNGLAGGRTSYEQYF. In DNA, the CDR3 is TGTGCCAGCAGGAATGGACTAGCGGGAGGTAGAACCTCCTACGAGCAGTACTTC. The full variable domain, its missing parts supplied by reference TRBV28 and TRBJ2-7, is DVKVTQSSRYLVKRTGEKVFLECVQDMDHENMFWYRQDPGLGLRLIYFSYDVKMKEKGDIPEGYSVSREKKERFSLILESASTNQTSMYLCASRNGLAGGRTSYEQYFGPGTRLTVT.

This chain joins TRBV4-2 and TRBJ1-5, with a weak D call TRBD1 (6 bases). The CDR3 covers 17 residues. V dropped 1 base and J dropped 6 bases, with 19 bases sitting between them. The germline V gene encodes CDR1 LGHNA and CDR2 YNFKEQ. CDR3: CASSQVFRGAAGQPQHF. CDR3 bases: TGTGCCAGCAGCCAAGTATTCCGGGGGGCAGCGGGTCAGCCCCAGCATTTT.

CDR3 in DNA: TGTGCCAGCAGGGAGGATCGACCGGCTTTCTCCTACGAGCAGTACTTC. Its protein product is CASREDRPAFSYEQYF. This chain uses TRBV21-1 with TRBJ2-7; no check of the table's D call, TRBD2, against the DNA was made. TRBV21-1 is flagged as a pseudogene. This CDR3 is built from 16 residues.

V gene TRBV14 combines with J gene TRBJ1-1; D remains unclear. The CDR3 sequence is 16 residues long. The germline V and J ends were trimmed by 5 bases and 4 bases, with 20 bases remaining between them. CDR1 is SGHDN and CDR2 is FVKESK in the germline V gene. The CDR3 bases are TGTGCCAGCAGCTCCTTCTCTGCGGGTCTGGGCACTGAAGCTTTCTTT. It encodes CASSSFSAGLGTEAFF. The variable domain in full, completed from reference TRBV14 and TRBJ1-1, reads EAGVTQFPSHSVIEKGQTVTLRCDPISGHDNLYWYRRVMGKEIKFLLHFVKESKQDESGMPNNRFLAERTGGTYSTLKVQPAELEDSGVYFCASSSFSAGLGTEAFFGQGTRLTVV.

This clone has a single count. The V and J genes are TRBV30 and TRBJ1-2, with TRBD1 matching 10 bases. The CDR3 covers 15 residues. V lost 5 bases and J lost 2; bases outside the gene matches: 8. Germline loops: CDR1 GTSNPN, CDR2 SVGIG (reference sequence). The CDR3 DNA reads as TGTGCCTGGGACAGGGGGCAAGTGGGGAACTATGGCTACACCTTC. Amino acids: CAWDRGQVGNYGYTF.

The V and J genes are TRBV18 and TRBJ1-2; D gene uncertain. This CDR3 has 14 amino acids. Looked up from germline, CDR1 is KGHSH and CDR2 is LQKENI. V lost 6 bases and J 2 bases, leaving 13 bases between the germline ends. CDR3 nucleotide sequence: TGTGCCAGCTCGTCCGGCCCGGGGAACTATGGCTACACCTTC. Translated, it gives CASSSGPGNYGYTF.

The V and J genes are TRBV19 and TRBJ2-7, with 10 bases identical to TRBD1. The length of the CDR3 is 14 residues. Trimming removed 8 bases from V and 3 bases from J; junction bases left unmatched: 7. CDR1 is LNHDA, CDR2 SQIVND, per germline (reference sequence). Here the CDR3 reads CASGNRDRGYEQYF. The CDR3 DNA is TGTGCCAGTGGGAACCGGGACAGGGGCTACGAGCAGTACTTC.

The CDR3 here is CATGTGNSPLHF. In DNA form, the CDR3 reads TGTGCCACCGGAACAGGGAACTCACCCCTCCACTTT. The chain uses TRBV6-5 and TRBJ1-6, with D perhaps matching TRBD1 (6 bases). CDR1 is MNHEY and CDR2 is SVGAGI in the germline V gene. There are 12 residues in the CDR3. V lost 10 bases and J lost 10, with 14 bases in between.

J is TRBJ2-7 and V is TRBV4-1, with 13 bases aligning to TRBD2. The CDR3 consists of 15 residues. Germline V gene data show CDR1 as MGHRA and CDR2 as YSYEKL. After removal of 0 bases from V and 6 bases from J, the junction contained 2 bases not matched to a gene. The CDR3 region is CASSQDGTSGVEQYF. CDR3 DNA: TGCGCCAGCAGCCAAGATGGGACTAGCGGGGTCGAGCAGTACTTC.

CDR3 nucleotide sequence: TGCGCCAGCAGCCGGTCGGGAGGGACCGTGAACACCGGGGAGCTGTTTTTT. Translation: CASSRSGGTVNTGELFF. The rearrangement links TRBV5-1 to TRBJ2-2, with 8 bases matching TRBD2. Germline V gives CDR1 SGHRS, CDR2 YFSETQ. The CDR3 has 17 amino acids. Losses at the gene ends were 4 bases for V and 1 base for J; bases not matched to a gene: 9.

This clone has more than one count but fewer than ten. CDR3 loop: CASSGDRGSSNQPQHF. DNA for the CDR3: TGTGCCAGTAGTGGGGACAGGGGTTCTAGCAATCAGCCCCAGCATTTT. The V and J genes are TRBV19 and TRBJ1-5; TRBD1 matches at 10 bases. CDR3 length equals 16 residues. The germline CDR1 and CDR2 sequences are LNHDA and SQIVND (reference sequence). V lost 5 bases, J lost 0 bases, and 4 bases stayed unmatched.